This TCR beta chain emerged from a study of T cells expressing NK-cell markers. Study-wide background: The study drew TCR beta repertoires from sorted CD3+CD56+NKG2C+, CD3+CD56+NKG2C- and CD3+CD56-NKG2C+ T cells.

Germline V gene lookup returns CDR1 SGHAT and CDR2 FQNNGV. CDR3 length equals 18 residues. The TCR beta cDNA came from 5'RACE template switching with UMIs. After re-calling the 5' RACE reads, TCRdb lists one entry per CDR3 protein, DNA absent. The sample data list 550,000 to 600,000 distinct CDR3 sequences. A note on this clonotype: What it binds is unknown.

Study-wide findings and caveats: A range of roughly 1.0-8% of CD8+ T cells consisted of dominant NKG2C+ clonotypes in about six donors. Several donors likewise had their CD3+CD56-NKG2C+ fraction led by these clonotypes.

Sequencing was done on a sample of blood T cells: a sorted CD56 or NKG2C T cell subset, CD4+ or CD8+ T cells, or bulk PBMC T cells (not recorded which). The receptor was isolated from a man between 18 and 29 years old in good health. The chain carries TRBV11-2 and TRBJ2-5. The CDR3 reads CASSLGLDLVLIQETQYF.